The 22 T cell receptor beta chains in this list originate from one sample, sequenced in a study of CD8+ T cells in alopecia areata. Isolated RNA was reverse transcribed into cDNA used as the sequencing template. Sequencing was performed with immunoSEQ multiplex PCR; in TCRdb, only in-frame clones are kept and a portion is missing. This sample has 200,000 to 300,000 clones and no singletons, with more than 0.95% in the ten largest. The study sorted pooled cutaneous lymph node cells by CD4, CD8alpha, NKG2D, NKG2ACE and other markers. The specimen sequenced was CD4+ T cells sorted from a lymph node. Receptors were obtained from a C3H/HeJ mouse with alopecia areata. The mouse strain carries the MHC haplotype H2-k.

Comments on this clone: Gene names and germline refer to mouse. The CDR3 is cut off 4 residues early in the read; its end comes from the germline J gene. This specimen includes other DNA sequences encoding the same CDR3. The gene calls are TRBV1 and TRBJ2-5, with TRBD2 identical over 9 bases. The CDR3 covers 14 residues. CDR1 is NSQYPW, CDR2 LRSPGD, per germline (reference sequence). This chain's CDR3 is CTCSAGLGEDTQYF. CDR3 DNA (partial): TGCACCTGCAGTGCAGGACTGGGGGAAGAC.

In this sample, this clone turned up a few times. Gene names refer to mouse genes. The read is 4 residues too short to cover the CDR3 end, so that end is filled in from the germline J gene. Other nucleotide sequences from this sample produce the same CDR3. The rearrangement uses TRBV13-1 and TRBJ2-1, with D possibly matching TRBD1 (5 bases). V lost 0 bases and J lost 0, with 7 bases in between. This CDR3 has 15 residues. Germline CDR1 NSHNY, CDR2 SYGAGN. CDR3 bases read: TGTGCCAGCAGTGATGTCAGGGCTAACTATGCT. It encodes CASSDVRANYA. The CDR3 as a whole reads CASSDVRANYAEQFF.

A note on this clone: Gene names follow the mouse nomenclature. The sequenced fragment ends 4 residues before the CDR3 boundary, so the rest is inferred from the germline J gene. The chain combines TRBV14 with TRBJ2-7; 8 bases map to TRBD2. Germline CDR1 reads SGHDT; CDR2 reads FRDEAV. Trimming at V came to 2 bases and at J to 3 bases, leaving 4 bases not matched to a gene. This CDR3 is built from 14 residues. The sequenced CDR3 bases are TGTGCCAGCAGTTTTCACTGGGGGCTCTAT. Amino acids: CASSFHWGLY. The CDR3 reads in full as CASSFHWGLYEQYF.

In the case of this clone: The genes and germline here are from mouse. The CDR3 is cut off 4 residues early in the read; its end comes from the germline J gene. The chain uses TRBV13-1 and TRBJ2-7; 11 bases match TRBD2. The CDR3 consists of 15 residues. The V gene's germline CDR1 is NSHNY and CDR2 SYGAGN. V shed 5 bases, J shed 0 bases, and the junction held 4 bases outside the gene matches. The CDR3 DNA, read in part, is TGTGCCAGCAGAAGACTGGGGGGGAGCTCCTAT. Translated: CASRRLGGSSY. The entire CDR3 protein is CASRRLGGSSYEQYF.

This clone was found a few times. The gene names given are mouse names. The sequenced CDR3 bases are TGTGCCAGCAGGACCCCCGGGACAACTAGTGCAGAA. Residues: CASRTPGTTSAE. The whole CDR3 reads CASRTPGTTSAETLYF. The V gene is TRBV19, the J gene TRBJ2-3; possibly TRBD1 for D (6 bases). Read data end 4 residues before the CDR3 end; the end is taken from the germline J gene. Germline CDR1 reads FNHDT; CDR2 reads SITEND (reference sequence). The CDR3 has 16 residues. V lost 5 bases, J lost 0 bases, and 16 bases lay in between.

A note on this clone: The gene names here belong to mouse. The CDR3 extends 4 residues past the end of the read, so its final part is completed from the germline J gene. V gene TRBV1 combines with J gene TRBJ2-1; TRBD2 agrees at 7 bases. The CDR3 loop spans 17 amino acids. CDR1 is NSQYPW, CDR2 LRSPGD, per germline (reference sequence). J lost 0 bases, V lost 4 bases, and 9 bases had no gene match. Partial CDR3 DNA: TGCACCTGCAGTGAGCATGGGCTGGGGGATAACTATGCT. Its translation is CTCSEHGLGDNYA. The whole CDR3 protein is CTCSEHGLGDNYAEQFF. Full variable domain (remainder filled in from reference TRBV1 and TRBJ2-1): VTLLEQNPRWRLVPRGQAVNLRCILKNSQYPWMSWYQQDLQKQLQWLFTLRSPGDKEVKSLPGADYLATRVTDTELRLQVANMSQGRTLYCTCSEHGLGDNYAEQFFGPGTRLTVL.

There are a few counts of this clone. The germline and genes are mouse ones. The observed sequence ends 4 residues before the CDR3 terminus, with the missing tail filled in from the germline J gene. The chain recombines TRBV19 with TRBJ2-5; D ambiguous. Trimming stripped 1 base from V and 3 bases from J, with 6 bases between. The CDR3 loop spans 13 amino acids. Looked up from germline, CDR1 is FNHDT and CDR2 is SITEND (reference sequence). The CDR3 protein is CASSITRQDTQYF. Incomplete CDR3 DNA: TGTGCCAGCAGTATAACCAGGCAAGAC. The complete variable domain, with remaining parts taken from reference TRBV19 and TRBJ2-5, reads GGIITQTPKFLIGQEGQKLTLKCQQNFNHDTMYWYRQDSGKGLRLIYYSITENDLQKGDLSEGYDASREKKSSFSLTVTSAQKNEMAVFLCASSITRQDTQYFGPGTRLLVL.

This clone was observed a handful of times. The listed genes are named as in mouse. Sequencing ends 4 residues short of the CDR3 end; the germline J gene provides the rest. The gene calls are TRBV13-1 and TRBJ2-1; 8 positions agree with TRBD2. Unmatched junction bases numbered 9, after V lost 5 bases and J lost 5 bases. Germline V gene lookup returns CDR1 NSHNY and CDR2 SYGAGN. The CDR3 spans 15 residues. CDR3 sequence: CASRERDWGNAEQFF. The CDR3 bases that were read are TGTGCCAGCAGAGAGAGAGACTGGGGAAATGCT.

Turning to this clone: Mouse names are used for the genes. The sequence runs out 4 residues before the end of the CDR3; the remainder is reconstructed from the germline J gene. The chain joins TRBV19 to TRBJ2-4; a weak D match, TRBD2 (6 bases). V gave up 4 bases and J gave up 0 bases, with 9 bases separating them. Germline CDR1 and CDR2: FNHDT and SITEND (reference sequence). This CDR3 has 14 amino acids. CDR3 DNA, as far as it was read: TGTGCCAGCAGTTTCGACTGGAGTCAAAAC. Translated: CASSFDWSQN. The CDR3 as a whole reads CASSFDWSQNTLYF. Full variable domain (outside the CDR3, taken from reference TRBV19 and TRBJ2-4): GGIITQTPKFLIGQEGQKLTLKCQQNFNHDTMYWYRQDSGKGLRLIYYSITENDLQKGDLSEGYDASREKKSSFSLTVTSAQKNEMAVFLCASSFDWSQNTLYFGAGTRLSVL.

This clone was counted a few times. Mouse gene names apply. The read comes to an end 4 residues before the CDR3 does, leaving the germline J gene to fill in the end. The V call is TRBV19, the J call TRBJ2-7, with a weak D call TRBD1 (6 bases). The CDR3 extends over 14 amino acids. The V gene lost 0 bases and the J gene lost 2 bases, with 9 bases spanning the gap. CDR1 and CDR2 from the germline V gene are FNHDT and SITEND (reference sequence). CDR3: CASSIAGQTYEQYF. CDR3 DNA (partial): TGTGCCAGCAGTATAGCGGGACAAACCTAT.

This clone has more than one count but fewer than ten. Gene names are the mouse ones. The CDR3 DNA, read in part, is TGCACCTGCAGTGCACCAGGGGTCACA. Amino acids: CTCSAPGVT. The whole CDR3 protein is CTCSAPGVTEVFF. The chain employs TRBV1 and TRBJ1-1; perhaps TRBD1 as D (6 bases). The read ends 4 residues shy of where the CDR3 ends; the end is completed using the germline J gene. CDR1 is NSQYPW, CDR2 LRSPGD, per germline (reference sequence). CDR3 size: 13 residues. V lost 2 bases to trimming and J lost 4 bases, with 8 bases between them.

On this clone: The genes are named according to mouse. The read terminates 4 residues ahead of where the CDR3 ends, so the germline J gene completes it. This sequence joins TRBV13-1 and TRBJ1-1; 9 nucleotides match TRBD1. Germline V gene sequence: CDR1 NSHNY, CDR2 SYGAGN. This CDR3 region has 12 residues. CDR3 residues: CASADRGKEVFF. The CDR3 DNA, read in part, is TGTGCCTCCGCGGACAGGGGAAAA.

This clone was seen a few times. The genes and germline here are from mouse. From the germline J gene comes the end of the CDR3, since the read stops 4 residues before it. This chain joins TRBV13-1 and TRBJ2-1, with 11 nucleotides matching TRBD2. The germline CDR1 and CDR2 sequences are NSHNY and SYGAGN. The CDR3 contains 15 residues. The V gene end was trimmed by 2 bases and the J gene end by 6 bases; junction bases not matched to a gene: 4. CDR3 region: CASSERGLGVAEQFF. The CDR3 bases that were read are TGTGCCAGCAGTGAGAGGGGACTGGGGGTTGCT.

About this clone: Gene names are mouse gene names. The CDR3 extends 4 residues past the end of the read, so its final part is completed from the germline J gene. The V call is TRBV31, the J call TRBJ1-2; tentative D call: TRBD1 (6 bases). Germline CDR1 GKSSPN, CDR2 SITVG. Trimming pared 2 bases from V and 1 base from J, leaving 11 bases between. This CDR3 has 14 amino acids. CDR3 sequence: CAWSDKTGNSDYTF. CDR3 bases read: TGTGCCTGGAGTGATAAGACAGGAAACTCC.

This clone was detected a few times. This may come from a read error, since a much larger clone is one base off. The gene names given are mouse names. The read terminates 3 residues ahead of where the CDR3 ends, so the germline J gene completes it. Distinct nucleotide sequences in the sample also encode this CDR3. The genes are TRBV13-3 and TRBJ1-6; D is undetermined. TRBJ1-6 is classed as an ORF, of uncertain function. The germline V gene encodes CDR1 NNHDY and CDR2 SYVADS. This CDR3 contains 14 residues. Trimming took 3 bases from V and 3 from J, leaving 7 bases between them. The CDR3 loop is CASSGTDYNSPLYF. CDR3 DNA (partial): TGTGCCAGCAGTGGAACAGACTATAATTCGCCC.

On this clone itself: Gene labels here are mouse ones. The missing CDR3 end, 4 residues past where the read stops, is filled in from the germline J gene. V is TRBV1 and J is TRBJ2-1; TRBD2 matches 8 bases. Trimming cost V 1 base and J 3 bases; bases outside gene matches: 5. This CDR3 has 16 amino acids. In germline, CDR1 is NSQYPW, CDR2 LRSPGD (reference sequence). CDR3 DNA (partial): TGCACCTGCAGTGCAGTGCCGGGACTGGCCTATGCT. Protein: CTCSAVPGLAYA. From start to end, the CDR3 is CTCSAVPGLAYAEQFF.

Details on this clone: Mouse names are used for the genes. The sequence runs out 4 residues before the end of the CDR3; the remainder is reconstructed from the germline J gene. The V call is TRBV5, the J call TRBJ2-5, with TRBD2 identical over 13 bases. With V trimmed by 2 bases and J by 2 bases, 4 bases remained unmatched. Germline V gene sequence: CDR1 LGHNA, CDR2 YNLKQL (reference sequence). This CDR3 is built from 17 residues. The chain's CDR3 is CASSQTRDWGGQDTQYF. Incomplete CDR3 DNA: TGTGCCAGCAGCCAAACCCGGGACTGGGGGGGCCAAGAC.

In regard to this clone: Genes and germline come from the mouse. At the DNA level, this CDR3 is encoded by other sequences in the same sample as well. The part of the CDR3 DNA that was read is TGCACCTGCAGTGCAGAAGGCACCGGG. Its translation is CTCSAEGTG. The CDR3 reads in full as CTCSAEGTGQLYF. The rearrangement joins TRBV1 to TRBJ2-2; D is undetermined. The read is 4 residues too short to cover the CDR3 end, so that end is filled in from the germline J gene. Trimming took 0 bases from V and 4 from J, leaving 3 bases between them. This CDR3 comprises 13 residues. Germline V gives CDR1 NSQYPW, CDR2 LRSPGD (reference sequence).

On this clone itself: Mouse names are used for the genes. The read gets to within 4 residues of the CDR3 end, and the germline J gene fills in the rest. At the DNA level, this CDR3 is encoded by other sequences in the same sample as well. The chain couples TRBV13-3 to TRBJ2-3, with 7 bases identical to TRBD1. Germline-derived CDR1 and CDR2 are NNHDY and SYVADS. V shed 4 bases, J shed 1 base, and the junction held 3 bases outside the gene matches. This CDR3 has 14 residues. CDR3 sequence: CASSRQGGAETLYF. The CDR3 bases that were read are TGTGCCAGCAGTCGACAGGGCGGTGCAGAA.

This clone was counted between two and nine times. Gene names and germline match the mouse. Coverage ceases 4 residues before the CDR3 finishes, and the germline J gene fills in the end. This chain uses TRBV13-1 with TRBJ1-2; 9 nucleotides line up with TRBD1. The CDR3 has 12 residues. CDR1 and CDR2 from the germline V gene are NSHNY and SYGAGN. The V gene end was trimmed by 7 bases and the J gene end by 2 bases; junction bases not matched to a gene: 0. Incomplete CDR3 DNA: TGTGCCAGCGGGACAGGGAACTCC. This gives the protein CASGTGNS. The complete CDR3 sequence is CASGTGNSDYTF.

This clone turned up a few times. Germline and genes here are mouse. The read ends 4 residues early relative to the CDR3; the germline J gene fills the gap. The sample has other DNA sequences that encode this CDR3 too. This chain joins TRBV1 and TRBJ2-2; 7 nucleotides agree with TRBD1. This CDR3 region has 14 residues. The germline V gene encodes CDR1 NSQYPW and CDR2 LRSPGD (reference sequence). Trimming at V came to 4 bases and at J to 4 bases, leaving 3 bases not matched to a gene. This CDR3 reads CTCSGQGATGQLYF. Partial CDR3 DNA: TGCACCTGCAGTGGACAGGGAGCCACCGGG.

Note on this clone: Gene names denote mouse genes. The CDR3 end is not reached by the read, which stops 4 residues before it; the germline J gene fills it in. The V call is TRBV14, the J call TRBJ2-7; D remains unclear. V was trimmed by 0 bases and J by 3 bases, leaving 7 bases between them. The CDR3 runs to 13 residues. CDR1 and CDR2 from the germline V gene are SGHDT and FRDEAV. This CDR3 is CASSFLNSYEQYF. The sequenced CDR3 bases are TGTGCCAGCAGTTTCTTGAACAGCTAT.